These 27 T cell receptor beta chains share one sample of origin, sequenced in a study of liver allograft versus peripheral blood T cells (TCRdb year 2020). Study-level background: T cell receptor repertoires present within transplanted livers were compared with repertoires in the peripheral blood of liver transplant recipients.

TCRdb names Illumina MiSeq as the instrument used. The public reads were reanalyzed by TCRdb: fastp trimming at Q25, MiXCR alignment, in-frame beta chains only. Rows with a matching CDR3 protein are joined into one entry that keeps the most common DNA and genes. For this sample there are over 1,500 distinct CDR3 sequences; about 18% appear just once. The top ten clonotypes cover roughly 60% of the sample. The source is a human patient who had a liver transplant. In patients who had a transplant, some T cells may come from the graft donor.

The chain combines TRBV28 with TRBJ1-2; D not certain. V gave up 3 bases and J gave up 8 bases, with 28 bases separating them. CDR1 and CDR2 from the germline V gene are MDHEN and SYDVKM. The CDR3 loop spans 18 amino acids. CDR3 loop: CASSFFLMQLAIPEGYTF. CDR3 nucleotide sequence: TGTGCCAGCAGTTTTTTTTTGATGCAGCTGGCCATACCGGAAGGCTACACCTTC.

This clonotype came up a few times. V and J are TRBV7-9 and TRBJ2-7; D gene unclear. The germline gives CDR1 SEHNR, CDR2 FQNEAQ (reference sequence). V was cut by 1 base and J by 6 bases, with 10 bases left in between. This CDR3 comprises 13 residues. The CDR3 region has the DNA TGTGCCAGCAGCTTAGTTCTAGGTGGCGAGCAGTACTTC. Amino acid sequence: CASSLVLGGEQYF.

This clonotype was observed a few times. The chain joins TRBV30 to TRBJ1-2, with D hard to call. CDR3 length equals 13 residues. Germline assignment: CDR1 GTSNPN and CDR2 SVGIG (reference sequence). The V end was cut by 1 base, the J end by 5 bases, with 11 bases between. The CDR3 reads CAWSGGIPYGYTF. For the CDR3, the DNA is TGTGCCTGGAGTGGAGGGATTCCGTATGGCTACACCTTC.

The chain recombines TRBV7-9 with TRBJ1-5; no definite D call. V dropped 4 bases and J dropped 11 bases, with 21 bases sitting between them. CDR3 length equals 15 residues. Germline-derived CDR1 and CDR2 are SEHNR and FQNEAQ (reference sequence). For the CDR3, the DNA is TGTGCCAGCAGCTCAAACAGCCAGGTCCCCCTGGCCCAGCATTTT. Translated, it gives CASSSNSQVPLAQHF.

This clonotype was seen a handful of times. The gene calls are TRBV10-3 and TRBJ2-7; maybe TRBD2 (5 bases). The germline V and J ends were trimmed by 7 bases and 0 bases, with 13 bases remaining between them. CDR3 length: 14 amino acids. Germline loops: CDR1 ENHRY, CDR2 SYGVKD. The CDR3 sequence: CAITAGENSYEQYF. Here the CDR3 DNA reads TGTGCCATCACCGCCGGGGAAAACTCCTACGAGCAGTACTTC.

This chain uses TRBV12-3 or TRBV12-4 with TRBJ1-1; D may be TRBD1 (5 bases). The CDR3 length is 11 residues. The ends were cut back, 3 bases at V and 10 bases at J, with 9 bases in the middle. CDR3 sequence reads: CASSLGGRAFF. The CDR3 nucleotides read TGTGCCAGCAGTTTGGGGGGAAGAGCTTTCTTT.

This clonotype is labeled as medium-sized (0.01 to 0.1%). The chain couples TRBV19 to TRBJ1-2, with 8 bases aligning to TRBD1. V lost 8 bases to trimming and J lost 8 bases; unmatched junction nucleotides: 10. CDR3 length: 13 residues. Germline V gene sequence: CDR1 LNHDA, CDR2 SQIVND (reference sequence). The CDR3 loop reads CASGTGSYEGYTF. The CDR3 bases are TGTGCCAGTGGGACAGGATCATATGAAGGCTACACCTTC.

This clonotype is classed as medium-sized. CDR3 in amino acids: CASRGQLNTEAFF. Here the CDR3 DNA reads TGTGCCAGCAGAGGACAGCTGAACACTGAAGCTTTCTTT. This chain links TRBV13 with TRBJ1-1; TRBD1 might be the D (6 bases). V lost 6 bases and J 0 bases, leaving 8 bases between the germline ends. This CDR3 comprises 13 residues. CDR1 PRHDT and CDR2 FYEKMQ come from the germline V gene (reference sequence).

The chain joins TRBV6-2 or TRBV6-3 to TRBJ2-6; D call uncertain. CDR3 size: 16 residues. The V gene lost 2 bases and the J gene lost 0 bases, with 8 bases spanning the gap. Germline V gives CDR1 MNHEY, CDR2 SVGEGT. CDR3 nucleotide sequence: TGTGCCAGCAGTTACGGTGGGAACTCTGGGGCCAACGTCCTGACTTTC. It specifies CASSYGGNSGANVLTF.

Remarks on this clonotype: Given a much more abundant clone one base away, this may be a read error. The chain employs TRBV19 and TRBJ2-4, with 7 bases identical to TRBD1. This CDR3 region has 15 residues. Looked up from germline, CDR1 is LNHDA and CDR2 is SQIVND (reference sequence). This chain's CDR3 is CASSFDRDAKNVQYF. CDR3 coding DNA: TGTGCCAGTAGTTTCGACAGGGATGCCAAAAACGTTCAGTACTTC. Based on the CDR3 plus reference TRBV19 and TRBJ2-4, the full variable domain is DGGITQSPKYLFRKEGQNVTLSCEQNLNHDAMYWYRQDPGQGLRLIYYSQIVNDFQKGDIAEGYSVSREKKESFPLTVTSAQKNPTAFYLCASSFDRDAKNVQYFGAGTRLSVL.

The chain recombines TRBV24-1 with TRBJ2-2; TRBD2 aligns across 8 bases. Losses at the gene ends were 6 bases for V and 5 bases for J; bases not matched to a gene: 4. CDR3 length equals 14 residues. Germline V CDR1 and CDR2: KGHDR, SFDVKD. The CDR3 DNA is TGTGCCACCAGTTCCGGGAGGGAGACCGGGGAGCTGTTTTTT. It codes for CATSSGRETGELFF.

To note about this clonotype: Given a much more abundant clone one base away, this may be a read error. The V gene is TRBV5-4, the J gene TRBJ2-7, with D perhaps TRBD2 (5 bases). In germline, CDR1 is SGHNT, CDR2 YYREEE (reference sequence). This CDR3 is 13 amino acids long. V shed 2 bases and J shed 3 bases, with 9 bases lying between them. The CDR3 is CASSFGLSYEQYF. DNA of the CDR3: TGTGCCAGCAGCTTTGGACTTAGCTACGAGCAGTACTTC.

This clonotype showed up many times. This chain joins TRBV6-1 and TRBJ2-1; weak D call: TRBD1 (6 bases). This CDR3 is 15 amino acids long. Germline CDR1 and CDR2: MNHNS and SASEGT. V shed 4 bases and J shed 0 bases, with 10 bases lying between them. The CDR3 reads CASSVQGGSYNEQFF. The CDR3 DNA follows: TGTGCCAGCAGTGTACAGGGTGGCTCCTACAATGAGCAGTTCTTC.

This clonotype was observed many times. The chain joins TRBV10-3 to TRBJ1-5, with 8 bases that match TRBD1. Germline trimming cut 3 bases from V and 3 bases from J; bases unmatched to any gene: 7. The CDR3 is 16 amino acids. Per the germline V gene, CDR1 is ENHRY and CDR2 is SYGVKD. The CDR3 loop is CAISDVTGDFNQPQHF. The CDR3 DNA reads as TGTGCCATCAGTGACGTGACAGGGGATTTCAATCAGCCCCAGCATTTT.

This clonotype is medium-sized by share. The chain has TRBV7-9 and TRBJ1-1; 11 nucleotides align to TRBD1. The CDR3 is 16 residues long. The germline V gene has CDR1 SEHNR and CDR2 FQNEAQ (reference sequence). Germline trimming cut 1 base from V and 5 bases from J; bases unmatched to any gene: 6. The DNA of the CDR3 is TGTGCCAGCAGCTTAGGTAGGGACAGGGGGGGGACTGAAGCTTTCTTT. Its translation: CASSLGRDRGGTEAFF.

By frequency in the sample, this clonotype is medium-sized. The V and J genes are TRBV6-5 and TRBJ1-6; D not certain. Germline-derived CDR1 and CDR2 are MNHEY and SVGAGI. Trimming shortened V by 7 bases and J by 6 bases, and 22 bases separated the two germline ends. The CDR3 extends over 17 amino acids. The CDR3 region is CASTTAYETPPNSPLHF. The CDR3, as DNA: TGTGCCAGCACTACGGCGTACGAAACACCACCTAATTCACCCCTCCACTTT.

This clonotype is medium-sized. The chain carries TRBV5-6 and TRBJ2-3; no clear D. The CDR3 spans 17 residues. Deletions cut 5 bases from V and 4 bases from J, with 23 bases between. Germline V gives CDR1 SGHDT, CDR2 YYEEEE. The CDR3 loop is CASSPAFLERSPDTQYF. The CDR3 nucleotides are TGTGCCAGCAGTCCTGCCTTCCTAGAAAGAAGCCCAGATACGCAGTATTTT.

By sample fraction, this clonotype is medium-sized. This sequence joins TRBV6-1 and TRBJ2-7, with D perhaps assigned TRBD1 or TRBD2 (5 bases each). CDR3 length: 16 residues. The V gene's germline CDR1 is MNHNS and CDR2 SASEGT. V was pared by 2 bases and J by 0 bases, with 14 bases between. CDR3 nucleotides: TGTGCCAGCAGTGAATACCAGGGTACTAGCTCCTACGAGCAGTACTTC. It yields the protein CASSEYQGTSSYEQYF.

This chain links TRBV27 with TRBJ2-3; D ambiguous. V shed 2 bases and J shed 1 base, with 4 bases lying between them. The CDR3 is 13 residues long. Germline V gene sequence: CDR1 MNHEY, CDR2 SMNVEV (reference sequence). The CDR3 DNA reads as TGTGCCAGCAGTTTAGGGGGCACAGATACGCAGTATTTT. Encoded protein: CASSLGGTDTQYF.

This clonotype is labeled as large (0.1 to 1%). This rearrangement joins TRBV18 to TRBJ1-1; no clear D. The CDR3 length is 14 residues. Germline lookup yields CDR1 KGHSH and CDR2 LQKENI. Trimming cost V 3 bases and J 1 base, with 9 bases left between them. The chain's CDR3 is CASSPVGPNTEAFF. In DNA form, the CDR3 reads TGTGCCAGCTCACCTGTTGGGCCGAACACTGAAGCTTTCTTT.

The genes are TRBV19 and TRBJ1-5, with no clear D. Trimming shortened V by 6 bases and J by 1 base, and 7 bases separated the two germline ends. This CDR3 has 13 amino acids. CDR1 and CDR2 (germline): LNHDA, SQIVND (reference sequence). The CDR3 spells CASSKDSNQPQHF. CDR3 bases: TGTGCCAGTAGCAAGGACAGCAATCAGCCCCAGCATTTT.

The chain has TRBV14 and TRBJ1-1; TRBD1 might be the D (5 bases). Per germline, CDR1 SGHDN and CDR2 FVKESK. The ends were cut back, 1 base at V and 1 base at J, with 10 bases in the middle. CDR3 length: 15 amino acids. In nucleotides, the CDR3 is TGTGCCAGCAGCCAAGCTCCTCAGGGGAACACTGAAGCTTTCTTT. As protein: CASSQAPQGNTEAFF.

In this sample, this clonotype is large. The chain uses TRBV18 and TRBJ2-2; 7 bases agree with TRBD1. This CDR3 comprises 13 residues. With 10 bases clipped from V and 3 bases from J, the junction kept 5 bases outside the gene matches. CDR1 and CDR2 from the germline V gene are KGHSH and LQKENI. This chain's CDR3 is CAIPGQYTGELFF. CDR3 coding DNA: TGTGCCATCCCGGGACAGTACACCGGGGAGCTGTTTTTT.

This clonotype is labeled medium-sized. The chain has TRBV27 and TRBJ2-7; the match to TRBD1 covers 9 bases. The CDR3 runs 15 residues. Trimming at V came to 5 bases and at J to 2 bases, leaving 7 bases not matched to a gene. Germline loops: CDR1 MNHEY, CDR2 SMNVEV (reference sequence). CDR3 protein: CASSQTGGETYEQYF. CDR3 sequence (DNA): TGTGCCAGCAGTCAGACAGGGGGAGAGACCTACGAGCAGTACTTC.

The J gene is TRBJ1-2, the V gene TRBV5-6; 7 bases fit TRBD1. Germline V gives CDR1 SGHDT, CDR2 YYEEEE. V was pared by 4 bases and J by 5 bases, with 5 bases of the junction left unmatched. This CDR3 contains 13 residues. CDR3 residues: CASSSGTEYGYTF. In DNA, the CDR3 is TGTGCCAGCAGCAGCGGGACAGAGTATGGCTACACCTTC.

By frequency in the sample, this clonotype is medium-sized. This chain uses TRBV27 with TRBJ1-5, with D unresolved. The CDR3 covers 14 residues. Germline CDR1 MNHEY, CDR2 SMNVEV (reference sequence). Deletions cut 3 bases from V and 6 bases from J, with 12 bases between. The CDR3 DNA reads TGTGCCAGCAGTTTGGGCAGCCATATTCAGCCCCAGCATTTT. Translating gives CASSLGSHIQPQHF.

This clonotype is medium-sized. V usage is TRBV27 and J usage is TRBJ1-2, with D unclear. Germline CDR1 and CDR2: MNHEY and SMNVEV (reference sequence). V lost 0 bases and J 6 bases, leaving 11 bases between the germline ends. The CDR3 loop spans 14 amino acids. CDR3 protein: CASSLSPRADGYTF. The CDR3 nucleotides read TGTGCCAGCAGTTTATCGCCGAGAGCGGATGGCTACACCTTC.